This T cell receptor (beta chain) emerged from a study of shared clonotypes between healthy human individuals. Overall study: Three plates each covered CD4 naive and memory; CD8 naive two, CD8 memory one.

There are 16 residues in the CDR3. Deletions cut 5 bases from V and 5 bases from J, with 16 bases between. CDR1 SGHTA and CDR2 FQGNSA come from the germline V gene. Donors were healthy HIV-negative adults without recent acute infections or vaccinations. It was into CD45RA+ naive and CD45RA-negative memory subsets that the CD4+ cells were split. Data came from immunoSEQ multiplex PCR; TCRdb stores just in-frame clones and leaves some out. The sample shows millions of clones, about 95% of them seen only once. This chain uses TRBV7-2 with TRBJ1-6; tentative D call: TRBD1 (6 bases). The sequenced material came from naive CD4+ T cells sorted from blood. Subset specified: CD45RA+ positively selected. The receptor comes from a man aged 18 to 30 in good health. This CDR3 is CASSEPRGSDNSPLHF. In DNA, the CDR3 is TGTGCCAGCAGCGAGCCCAGGGGTTCGGATAATTCACCCCTCCACTTT.